This entry describes one TCR beta chain. This specimen comes from a study of blood T cell repertoires in COVID-19. Study details: PBMCs, B-cell-depleted T cells, or T cells were the source of the cDNA or gDNA that made up the material.

The trim removed 4 bases at V and 1 base at J, leaving 6 bases unmatched. The germline CDR1 and CDR2 sequences are SGHRS and YFSETQ. This CDR3 spans 15 amino acids. The method was immunoSEQ multiplex PCR; TCRdb's version includes in-frame clones alone and lacks a portion of them. Of just over 650,000 clones in the sample, over 80% were seen once. This clonotype originated in a young woman with acute or convalescent COVID-19. This chain connects TRBV5-1 to TRBJ1-2; 8 bases fit TRBD1. The sequenced sample was peripheral blood. DNA of the CDR3: TGCGCCAGCAGCCCAGGACAGGGAGATAACTATGGCTACACCTTC. Translation: CASSPGQGDNYGYTF.